A single sample is the source of the 21 T cell receptor beta chains below, sequenced in a study of STAT5B mutations in CD4+ large granular lymphocyte leukemia. The repertoire was sequenced with immunoSEQ multiplex PCR; TCRdb's copy has only in-frame clones and lacks some. The sample lists 25,000 to 40,000 clones, approximately 74% occurring once. The sequenced material came from CD4+ T cells from blood buffy coats. These receptors all stem from a human donor in good health.

The chain uses TRBV5-1 and TRBJ2-5, with 10 bases that match TRBD2. The DNA end is a closer match to TRBJ2-7, so the J assignment may be wrong. The CDR3 spans 14 residues. Per germline, CDR1 SGHRS and CDR2 YFSETQ. As DNA, the CDR3 is TGCGCCAGCAGCTTGACTAGCGGGGTAGACGAGCAGTACTTC. This gives the protein CASSLTSGVDEQYF.

With regard to this clone: Other DNA sequences of this sample code for an identical CDR3. The rearrangement joins TRBV11-3 to TRBJ2-2; D remains unclear. Germline loops: CDR1 SGHNT, CDR2 YENEEA. CDR3 length: 13 amino acids. V lost 0 bases and J 6 bases, leaving 5 bases between the germline ends. CDR3: CASSLDQPGELFF. CDR3 DNA sequence: TGTGCCAGCAGCTTAGACCAACCCGGGGAGCTGTTTTTT.

V usage is TRBV2 and J usage is TRBJ1-4, with D hard to call. The germline gives CDR1 SNHLY, CDR2 FYNNEI. The V end lost 4 bases, the J end lost 4 bases, and 10 bases lay between the germline ends. The CDR3 covers 14 residues. The CDR3 is CASSVQRFNEKLFF. The CDR3 DNA reads as TGTGCCAGCAGTGTGCAGAGATTTAATGAAAAACTGTTTTTT.

This clone has only a few counts. The rearrangement links TRBV7-9 to TRBJ1-3; unclear D gene. The V gene's germline CDR1 is SEHNR and CDR2 FQNEAQ (reference sequence). The CDR3 contains 14 residues. V dropped 0 bases and J dropped 10 bases, with 13 bases sitting between them. CDR3 coding DNA: TGTGCCAGCAGCTTAGCGTCGAGCGAAGGGACCATATATTTT. It specifies CASSLASSEGTIYF.

This clone was picked up a small number of times. V and J are TRBV5-4 and TRBJ2-7; D might be TRBD2 (5 bases). Trimming pared 0 bases from V and 0 bases from J, leaving 16 bases between. The CDR3 sequence is 17 residues long. The germline CDR1 and CDR2 sequences are SGHNT and YYREEE (reference sequence). The CDR3 region is CASSLGLSGPHSYEQYF. CDR3 nucleotides: TGTGCCAGCAGCTTGGGACTATCTGGCCCGCACTCCTACGAGCAGTACTTC. Drawing the rest from reference TRBV5-4 and TRBJ2-7, the complete variable domain is ETGVTQSPTHLIKTRGQQVTLRCSSQSGHNTVSWYQQALGQGPQFIFQYYREEENGRGNFPPRFSGLQFPNYSSELNVNALELDDSALYLCASSLGLSGPHSYEQYFGPGTRLTVT.

The chain joins TRBV20-1 to TRBJ1-3; no clear D gene. The ends were cut back, 4 bases at V and 7 bases at J, with 8 bases in the middle. Germline V gene sequence: CDR1 DFQATT, CDR2 SNEGSKA (reference sequence). CDR3 length equals 11 residues. CDR3 DNA sequence: TGCAGTGCTACAGGTTGGAACACCATATATTTT. Protein: CSATGWNTIYF.

The chain links TRBV6-5 to TRBJ1-6; D is undetermined. The length of the CDR3 is 14 residues. Trimming removed 6 bases at V and 0 bases at J, with 6 bases between. The V gene's germline CDR1 is MNHEY and CDR2 SVGAGI. Here the CDR3 reads CASRVSSYNSPLHF. CDR3 coding DNA: TGTGCCAGCAGGGTCAGCTCCTATAATTCACCCCTCCACTTT.

This chain joins TRBV7-2 and TRBJ2-7, with 7 bases that match TRBD2. Germline CDR1 SGHTA, CDR2 FQGNSA. This CDR3 is built from 13 residues. The CDR3 nucleotides read TGTGCAACGCAGCCTGGGGGGGGCTACGAGCAGTACTTC. As protein: CATQPGGGYEQYF.

This clone was counted a few times. The V and J genes are TRBV7-2 and TRBJ1-1; 7 nucleotides agree with TRBD1. The CDR3 runs to 15 residues. Germline CDR1 is SGHTA and CDR2 is FQGNSA. V was clipped by 5 bases and J by 4 bases; unmatched bases: 10. The CDR3 DNA sequence: TGTGCCAGCAGCCTAATAACAGGGGAATCCACTGAAGCTTTCTTT. This encodes CASSLITGESTEAFF.

V usage is TRBV19 and J usage is TRBJ1-2; D not certain. The V end was cut by 4 bases, the J end by 8 bases, with 17 bases between. Germline-derived CDR1 and CDR2 are LNHDA and SQIVND (reference sequence). This CDR3 has 14 amino acids. DNA for the CDR3: TGTGCCAGTAGTAACCGGGCCCACTTCGGAGGCTACACCTTC. Its protein is CASSNRAHFGGYTF.

This chain's CDR3 is CASSTNTGRYEQYF. Written as DNA, the CDR3 is TGTGCCAGCAGCACCAACACAGGGCGCTACGAGCAGTACTTC. The V gene is TRBV11-2, the J gene TRBJ2-7, with D possibly matching TRBD1 (6 bases). With 5 bases removed from V and 3 bases from J, the gap between germline ends came to 14 bases. Looked up from germline, CDR1 is SGHAT and CDR2 is FQNNGV. The CDR3 sequence is 14 residues long.

As DNA, the CDR3 is TGTGCCAGCATAGGGGCCGGAGGGGCCTACAATGAGCAGTTCTTC. It specifies CASIGAGGAYNEQFF. The chain has TRBV6-5 and TRBJ2-1; weak D call: TRBD2 (6 bases). CDR1 and CDR2 (germline): MNHEY, SVGAGI. Trimming took off 7 bases at V and 2 bases at J, with 15 bases between the two ends. This CDR3 contains 15 residues.

This sequence joins TRBV5-4 and TRBJ2-3; no definite D call. The CDR3 loop spans 16 amino acids. Germline CDR1 SGHNT, CDR2 YYREEE (reference sequence). Trimming removed 4 bases at V and 2 bases at J, with 17 bases between. CDR3 protein: CASSRGRSQHTDTQYF. The CDR3 nucleotides read TGTGCCAGCAGCCGTGGGCGGTCCCAGCACACAGATACGCAGTATTTT.

The chain recombines TRBV7-2 with TRBJ1-1, with D possibly matching TRBD1 (6 bases). In germline, CDR1 is SGHTA, CDR2 FQGNSA. This CDR3 has 14 residues. V was pared by 4 bases and J by 5 bases, with 14 bases between. The CDR3 nucleotides read TGTGCCAGCAGCTCGAACACCGGGACAACTGAAGCTTTCTTT. Amino acid sequence: CASSSNTGTTEAFF.

The chain uses TRBV6-6 and TRBJ2-3; a possible D gene is TRBD1 (5 bases). This CDR3 contains 16 residues. Trimming pared 7 bases from V and 0 bases from J, leaving 17 bases between. The germline V gene encodes CDR1 MNHNY and CDR2 SVGAGI (reference sequence). In nucleotides, the CDR3 is TGTGCCAGCACCTTACTCGACAGCCTTAGCACAGATACGCAGTATTTT. Translation: CASTLLDSLSTDTQYF.

The chain combines TRBV30 with TRBJ2-7; TRBD2 matches 7 bases. The trim removed 4 bases at V and 1 base at J, leaving 4 bases unmatched. The CDR3 is 13 residues long. Germline V gene lookup returns CDR1 GTSNPN and CDR2 SVGIG (reference sequence). CDR3 in DNA: TGTGCCTGGACTAGCGGCCCGTCCTACGAGCAGTACTTC. Translating gives CAWTSGPSYEQYF.

This chain uses TRBV5-6 with TRBJ1-6; weak D call: TRBD1 (5 bases). This CDR3 spans 15 amino acids. The germline V and J ends were trimmed by 2 bases and 9 bases, with 15 bases remaining between them. CDR1 is SGHDT, CDR2 YYEEEE, per germline. The CDR3 bases are TGTGCCAGCAGCTTTCTGGGTAGGGACGGTTCACCCCTCCACTTT. Protein sequence: CASSFLGRDGSPLHF.

V and J are TRBV4-2 and TRBJ1-3; D unresolved. This CDR3 comprises 16 residues. Germline V CDR1 and CDR2: LGHNA, YNFKEQ. V was pared by 0 bases and J by 4 bases, with 13 bases between. In nucleotides, the CDR3 is TGTGCCAGCAGCCAAGATTTCGGTCTGAGGGGAAACACCATATATTTT. Amino acids: CASSQDFGLRGNTIYF.

This clone was seen more than once but under ten times. The V gene is TRBV6-5, the J gene TRBJ2-7, with 9 bases that match TRBD1. Losses at the gene ends were 4 bases for V and 5 bases for J; bases not matched to a gene: 9. The CDR3 consists of 15 residues. The germline V gene has CDR1 MNHEY and CDR2 SVGAGI. The CDR3 spells CASSSGGTGWDEQYF. The DNA for the CDR3 is TGTGCCAGCAGTTCAGGCGGGACAGGGTGGGACGAGCAGTACTTC.

The chain links TRBV19 to TRBJ2-2; the match to TRBD2 covers 8 bases. Germline CDR1 is LNHDA and CDR2 is SQIVND (reference sequence). The V and J ends lost 7 bases and 4 bases, in that order; junction bases with no gene match: 2. CDR3 length: 13 amino acids. This CDR3 is CASNSGTTGELFF. CDR3 in DNA: TGTGCCAGTAATAGCGGGACCACCGGGGAGCTGTTTTTT.

The chain combines TRBV9 with TRBJ1-1; D may be TRBD1 (5 bases). CDR1 is SGDLS, CDR2 YYNGEE, per germline. Trimming pared 0 bases from V and 0 bases from J, leaving 15 bases between. This CDR3 has 17 amino acids. For the CDR3, the DNA is TGTGCCAGCAGCGTAGGTCAGGGCTCAGGCTTGAACACTGAAGCTTTCTTT. This codes for CASSVGQGSGLNTEAFF.